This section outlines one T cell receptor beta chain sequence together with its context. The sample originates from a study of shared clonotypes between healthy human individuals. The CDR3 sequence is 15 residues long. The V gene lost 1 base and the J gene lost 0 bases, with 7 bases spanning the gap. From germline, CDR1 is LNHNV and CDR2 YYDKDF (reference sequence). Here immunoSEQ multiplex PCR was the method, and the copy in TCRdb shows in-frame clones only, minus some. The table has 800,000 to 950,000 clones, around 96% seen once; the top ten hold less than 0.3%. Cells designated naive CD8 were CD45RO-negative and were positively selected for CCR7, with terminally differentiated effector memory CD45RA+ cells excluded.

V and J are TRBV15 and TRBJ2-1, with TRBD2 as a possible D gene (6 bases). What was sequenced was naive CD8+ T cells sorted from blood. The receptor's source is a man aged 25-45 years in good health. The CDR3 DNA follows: TGTGCCACCAGCAGAGCGGGAGCCTCCTACAATGAGCAGTTCTTC. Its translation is CATSRAGASYNEQFF.